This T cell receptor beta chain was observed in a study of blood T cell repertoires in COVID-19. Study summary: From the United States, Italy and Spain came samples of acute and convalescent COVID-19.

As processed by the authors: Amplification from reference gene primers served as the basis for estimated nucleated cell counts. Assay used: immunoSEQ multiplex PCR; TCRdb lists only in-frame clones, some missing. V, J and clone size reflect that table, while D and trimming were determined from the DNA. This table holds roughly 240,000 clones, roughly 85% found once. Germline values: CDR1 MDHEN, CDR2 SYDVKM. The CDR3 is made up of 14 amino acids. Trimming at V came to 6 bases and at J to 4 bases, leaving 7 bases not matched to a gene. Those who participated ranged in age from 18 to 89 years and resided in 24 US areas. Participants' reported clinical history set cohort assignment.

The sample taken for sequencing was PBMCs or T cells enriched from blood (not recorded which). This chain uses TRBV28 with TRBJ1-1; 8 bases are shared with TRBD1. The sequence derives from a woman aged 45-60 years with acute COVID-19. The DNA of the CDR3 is TGTGCCAGCAGCCTGGACAGGGTGATCACTGAAGCTTTCTTT. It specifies CASSLDRVITEAFF.